Listed below are T cell receptor beta chains from one sample, sequenced in a study of shared clonotypes between healthy human individuals. Profiling relied on immunoSEQ multiplex PCR, and the TCRdb table lists in-frame clones only, not all of them. The top ten clones hold less than 0.06% of a sample with under 550,000 clones, almost 97% of them seen once. Sequencing was carried out using naive CD4+ T cells sorted from blood. These receptors were obtained from a woman in her thirties in good health. CDR3s include the opening cysteine and the closing phenylalanine or tryptophan. Each record gives: D gene, clone size, J gene, V gene, CDR3 protein, CDR3 DNA. A D gene is named only where the DNA matches it firmly. Part of the rows lack a size; the others show once, few, many or a class for expanded clones.

TRBD1 | . | TRBJ1-1 | TRBV18 | CASSSGQGLTEAFF | TGTGCCAGCTCATCAGGACAGGGGCTGACTGAAGCTTTCTTT
. | . | TRBJ1-6 | TRBV5-4 | CASSLASGTLNSPLHF | TGTGCCAGCAGCTTGGCCTCCGGGACGCTAAATTCACCCCTCCACTTT
. | . | TRBJ1-1 | TRBV10-1 | CASNRDGLNTEAFF | TGCGCCAGCAATAGGGACGGACTAAACACTGAAGCTTTCTTT
TRBD1 | . | TRBJ2-7 | TRBV11-1 | CASSLPRGLPGEQYF | TGTGCCAGCAGCTTACCCAGGGGGCTTCCCGGGGAGCAGTACTTC
TRBD1 | . | TRBJ2-6 | TRBV27 | CASKPGQGFSGANVLTF | TGTGCCAGTAAACCGGGACAGGGGTTCTCTGGGGCCAACGTCCTGACTTTC
. | . | TRBJ1-2 | TRBV18 | CASSPREGTGGYTF | TGTGCCAGCTCACCACGGGAGGGAACCGGTGGCTACACCTTC
TRBD2 | once | TRBJ2-1 | TRBV5-1 | CASYVSTGTSGSRSYNEQFF | TGCGCCAGCTACGTCTCGACCGGGACTAGCGGGAGTAGGTCCTACAATGAGCAGTTCTTC
TRBD2 | . | TRBJ2-7 | TRBV6-5 | CASSRTSGSSYEQYF | TGTGCCAGCAGTAGGACTAGCGGGAGTTCGTACGAGCAGTACTTC
. | . | TRBJ1-5 | TRBV7-9 | CASSSDSSNQPQHF | TGTGCCAGCAGCTCGGACAGTAGCAATCAGCCCCAGCATTTT
. | . | TRBJ1-2 | TRBV11-2 | CASSSGFYGYTF | TGTGCCAGCAGCTCAGGGTTCTATGGCTACACCTTC
. | . | TRBJ2-2 | TRBV27 | CASSSTGNTGELFF | TGTGCCAGCAGTTCGACTGGGAACACCGGGGAGCTGTTTTTT
TRBD1 | . | TRBJ1-2 | TRBV28 | CASLLSGTGAAGYTF | TGTGCCAGCCTCCTTTCCGGGACAGGGGCTGCGGGCTACACCTTC
. | . | TRBJ1-3 | TRBV5-1 | CASSLAGTGNTIYF | TGCGCCAGCAGCTTGGCAGGGACTGGAAACACCATATATTTT
. | . | TRBJ2-7 | TRBV19 | CASSILGAGDEQYF | TGTGCCAGTAGTATTCTTGGGGCGGGCGACGAGCAGTACTTC
TRBD1 | . | TRBJ2-7 | TRBV18 | CASSPGTGLMKEQYF | TGTGCCAGCTCGCCTGGGACAGGGTTGATGAAAGAGCAGTACTTC
TRBD1 | . | TRBJ2-7 | TRBV2 | CASSSQDRSEQYF | TGTGCCAGCAGCTCCCAGGACAGGAGCGAGCAGTACTTC